This TCR beta chain comes out of a study of shared clonotypes between healthy human individuals. Clones were sequenced by immunoSEQ multiplex PCR, and TCRdb holds only the in-frame ones, with some missing. The profile shows some 92,000 clones, around half of them singletons. This clone has a handful of counts. V lost 6 bases and J lost 4; bases outside the gene matches: 9. The CDR3 extends over 15 amino acids. The germline V gene encodes CDR1 SNHLY and CDR2 FYNNEI. Sequencing used PBMCs. The clonotype originates from a middle-aged woman in good health. Some clones in this sample may be carry-over from other donors' samples. The chain couples TRBV2 to TRBJ1-2, with TRBD1 identical over 9 bases. CDR3 in DNA: TGTGCCAGCAGCATACAGGGGGCCTTAGGCTATGGCTACACCTTC. The encoded protein is CASSIQGALGYGYTF.